The 21 T cell receptor beta chains below were found in one sample sequenced in a study of blood T cell repertoires in COVID-19. Method: immunoSEQ multiplex PCR; TCRdb's copy keeps in-frame clones and lacks some. The data hold 200,000 to 300,000 clones, with roughly 82% observed a single time. The sequencing sample was made of peripheral blood. The receptors come from a man aged 40-50 years who had recovered from COVID-19.

V gene TRBV7-2 combines with J gene TRBJ2-1; 9 bases are shared with TRBD2. CDR3 size: 14 residues. In germline, CDR1 is SGHTA, CDR2 FQGNSA. The V and J ends lost 7 bases and 6 bases, in that order; junction bases with no gene match: 7. DNA for the CDR3: TGTGCCAGCACCGCGGGAGGGCCGGTCAATGAGCAGTTCTTC. It specifies CASTAGGPVNEQFF.

J is TRBJ2-1 and V is TRBV24-1, with TRBD1 matching 10 bases. V was pared by 3 bases and J by 7 bases, with 5 bases of the junction left unmatched. The CDR3 consists of 15 residues. Germline loops: CDR1 KGHDR, CDR2 SFDVKD. The CDR3 spells CATSDPGQGRNEQFF. The CDR3 DNA reads TGTGCCACCAGTGATCCGGGACAGGGGAGGAATGAGCAGTTCTTC.

The rearrangement joins TRBV7-8 to TRBJ2-1; 10 nucleotides match TRBD2. CDR1 is SGHVS and CDR2 is FQNEAQ in the germline V gene. CDR3 length equals 16 residues. The J segment lost 0 bases and the V segment lost 2 bases, leaving 1 base of the junction unmatched. The CDR3, as DNA: TGTGCCAGCAGCTTAAGACTAGCGGGCTCCTACAATGAGCAGTTCTTC. It yields the protein CASSLRLAGSYNEQFF.

V is TRBV12-3 or TRBV12-4 and J is TRBJ2-1; 7 positions match TRBD2. This CDR3 is 13 amino acids long. Losses at the gene ends were 6 bases for V and 6 bases for J; bases not matched to a gene: 5. The CDR3 is CASRPAGLNEQFF. CDR3 bases: TGTGCCAGCAGGCCAGCGGGACTCAATGAGCAGTTCTTC.

This clone was detected only a few times. The chain carries TRBV12-1 and TRBJ1-1; the table gives TRBD1 as D, unverified against the DNA. TRBV12-1 is labeled a pseudogene. CDR3 size: 15 residues. CDR3 amino acids: CASSHNTTANTEAFF. CDR3 coding DNA: TGTGCCAGCAGCCACAATACGACAGCCAACACTGAAGCTTTCTTT.

This chain links TRBV6-2 or TRBV6-3 with TRBJ2-7, with 15 bases lining up with TRBD2. This CDR3 is built from 14 residues. V was clipped by 5 bases and J by 6 bases; unmatched bases: 2. Germline V gene sequence: CDR1 MNHEY, CDR2 SVGEGT. The CDR3 DNA reads TGTGCCAGCAGTGGACTAGCGGGGGGGTTCGAGCAGTACTTC. Protein sequence: CASSGLAGGFEQYF.

The chain couples TRBV18 to TRBJ1-1; D is undetermined. The CDR3 contains 12 residues. In germline, CDR1 is KGHSH, CDR2 LQKENI. V lost 1 base and J 4 bases, leaving 4 bases between the germline ends. CDR3 DNA: TGTGCCAGCTCACCACTCGGCACTGAAGCTTTCTTT. It yields the protein CASSPLGTEAFF.

V gene TRBV2 combines with J gene TRBJ1-1, with a possible D match to TRBD1 (5 bases). The germline gives CDR1 SNHLY, CDR2 FYNNEI. V lost 6 bases and J lost 2, with 16 bases in between. The CDR3 has 15 amino acids. The chain's CDR3 is CASSLLAGLNTEAFF. Here the CDR3 DNA reads TGTGCCAGCAGCCTACTTGCAGGGCTCAACACTGAAGCTTTCTTT.

The chain combines TRBV5-4 with TRBJ1-2; 9 bases are shared with TRBD1. V lost 0 bases to trimming and J lost 3 bases; unmatched junction nucleotides: 12. This CDR3 contains 18 residues. Germline CDR1 and CDR2: SGHNT and YYREEE (reference sequence). The CDR3 loop reads CASSLGTGGPSYDYGYTF. In DNA, the CDR3 is TGTGCCAGCAGCTTGGGCACAGGGGGCCCGAGCTATGACTATGGCTACACCTTC.

This clone was seen once. The J gene is TRBJ2-7, the V gene TRBV7-2; D is unresolved. CDR3 length equals 13 residues. V dropped 7 bases and J dropped 5 bases, with 15 bases sitting between them. Germline lookup yields CDR1 SGHTA and CDR2 FQGNSA. CDR3 coding DNA: TGTGCCAGCACCTCATTGCGTCGGGACGAGCAGTACTTC. It encodes CASTSLRRDEQYF.

The chain joins TRBV19 to TRBJ1-2; TRBD1 might be the D (5 bases). Germline V lookup: CDR1 LNHDA, CDR2 SQIVND (reference sequence). V lost 1 base and J 4 bases, leaving 7 bases between the germline ends. The CDR3 covers 13 residues. The CDR3 region has the DNA TGTGCCAGTAGTATAGGGACAACCTATGGCTACACCTTC. As protein: CASSIGTTYGYTF.

As DNA, the CDR3 is TGTGCCAGCAGCTTCGGGGGTTGGCAAGAGACCCAGTACTTC. It codes for CASSFGGWQETQYF. The gene calls are TRBV5-4 and TRBJ2-5; D might be TRBD2 (6 bases). Germline lookup yields CDR1 SGHNT and CDR2 YYREEE (reference sequence). This CDR3 region has 14 residues. V gave up 2 bases and J gave up 2 bases, with 10 bases separating them.

This chain joins TRBV12-5 and TRBJ2-2, with D hard to call. The CDR3 loop spans 17 amino acids. V lost 1 base and J lost 0, with 12 bases in between. Germline assignment: CDR1 LGHNT and CDR2 FRNRAP. The CDR3 bases are TGTGCTAGTGGTTTGGCCCTTCCTATTACGAACACCGGGGAGCTGTTTTTT. Amino acid sequence: CASGLALPITNTGELFF. Looking up the rest from reference TRBV12-5 and TRBJ2-2 gives the full variable domain: DARVTQTPRHKVTEMGQEVTMRCQPILGHNTVFWYRQTMMQGLELLAYFRNRAPLDDSGMPKDRFSAEMPDATLATLKIQPSEPRDSAVYFCASGLALPITNTGELFFGEGSRLTVL.

V and J are TRBV3-1 (or the pseudogene TRBV3-2) and TRBJ1-6; D remains unclear. The CDR3 is made up of 14 amino acids. CDR1 is LGHDT, CDR2 YNNKEL, per germline (reference sequence). V was shortened by 4 bases and J by 8 bases, with 12 bases between the two germline ends. In nucleotides, the CDR3 is TGTGCCAGCAGCCCCTCCGCGGGTGATTCACCCCTCCACTTT. Residues: CASSPSAGDSPLHF.

V gene TRBV5-1 combines with J gene TRBJ2-7; D not certain. With 3 bases removed from V and 7 bases from J, the gap between germline ends came to 17 bases. Germline CDR1 reads SGHRS; CDR2 reads YFSETQ. The CDR3 extends over 14 amino acids. Here the CDR3 DNA reads TGCGCCAGCAGCTCCCAATGGCAGGATAGGGAGCAGTACTTC. Translated: CASSSQWQDREQYF.

This chain uses TRBV5-6 with TRBJ1-1, with 9 bases fitting TRBD1. J lost 5 bases, V lost 5 bases, and 13 bases had no gene match. Per germline, CDR1 SGHDT and CDR2 YYEEEE. The CDR3 length is 16 residues. The CDR3 region is CASRQGTGIGGTEAFF. DNA of the CDR3: TGTGCCAGCAGACAAGGGACAGGGATTGGGGGAACTGAAGCTTTCTTT.

This chain connects TRBV5-6 to TRBJ1-1; D is perhaps TRBD1 (6 bases). The CDR3 has 16 amino acids. V was cut by 0 bases and J by 0 bases, with 12 bases left in between. Germline CDR1 is SGHDT and CDR2 is YYEEEE. As DNA, the CDR3 is TGTGCCAGCAGCTTGGCGGGGGGGGCCGTGAACACTGAAGCTTTCTTT. Translating it yields CASSLAGGAVNTEAFF.

The chain recombines TRBV2 with TRBJ2-7, with D unresolved. CDR3 length equals 14 residues. In germline, CDR1 is SNHLY, CDR2 FYNNEI. The V end lost 8 bases, the J end lost 0 bases, and 14 bases lay between the germline ends. In DNA, the CDR3 is TGTGCCAGCCAGTCTTCCCTTATCTCCTACGAGCAGTACTTC. Its protein is CASQSSLISYEQYF.

CDR3 loop: CASSPEHPLGPGRANVLTF. CDR3 nucleotides: TGCGCCAGCAGCCCCGAGCATCCTTTGGGGCCGGGTAGGGCCAACGTCCTGACTTTC. The J gene is TRBJ2-6, the V gene TRBV4-3, with a tentative D call TRBD1 (5 bases). The V gene lost 4 bases and the J gene lost 5 bases, with 24 bases spanning the gap. The CDR3 has 19 amino acids. The germline V gene has CDR1 LGHNA and CDR2 YSLEER.

This clone was counted between two and nine times. V gene TRBV29-1 combines with J gene TRBJ2-5; a weak D match, TRBD1 (5 bases). V gave up 3 bases and J gave up 5 bases, with 13 bases separating them. This CDR3 has 13 amino acids. Germline lookup yields CDR1 SQVTM and CDR2 ANQGSEA. CDR3 region: CSVDGQGVETQYF. In DNA, the CDR3 is TGCAGCGTTGATGGCCAGGGTGTGGAGACCCAGTACTTC.

The chain combines TRBV2 with TRBJ2-5; a weak D match, TRBD2 (6 bases). The CDR3 sequence is 14 residues long. The germline CDR1 and CDR2 sequences are SNHLY and FYNNEI. The V gene lost 4 bases and the J gene lost 5 bases, with 14 bases spanning the gap. CDR3 bases: TGTGCCAGCAGTGGTCGGGCTAGCGTGGAGACCCAGTACTTC. Translating gives CASSGRASVETQYF.